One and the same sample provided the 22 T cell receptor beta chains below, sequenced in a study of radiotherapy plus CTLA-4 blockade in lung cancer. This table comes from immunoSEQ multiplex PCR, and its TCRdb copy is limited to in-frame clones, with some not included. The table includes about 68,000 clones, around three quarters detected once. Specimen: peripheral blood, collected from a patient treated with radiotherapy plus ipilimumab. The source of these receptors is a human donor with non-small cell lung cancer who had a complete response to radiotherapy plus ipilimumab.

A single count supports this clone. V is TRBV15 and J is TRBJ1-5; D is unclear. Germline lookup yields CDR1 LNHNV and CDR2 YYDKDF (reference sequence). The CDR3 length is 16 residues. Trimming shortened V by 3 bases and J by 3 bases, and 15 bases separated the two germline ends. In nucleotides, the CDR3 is TGTGCCACCAGCAGTCGCGTATCCCTGGCCAATCAGCCCCAGCATTTT. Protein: CATSSRVSLANQPQHF.

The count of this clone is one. The CDR3 sequence is CASTLDPHRVQETQYF. The CDR3 DNA sequence: TGTGCCAGCACCCTAGACCCTCACAGGGTCCAAGAGACCCAGTACTTC. The V call is TRBV6-6, the J call TRBJ2-5, with TRBD1 as a possible D gene (6 bases). The germline V and J ends were trimmed by 7 bases and 1 base, with 19 bases remaining between them. This CDR3 spans 16 amino acids. Germline CDR1 reads MNHNY; CDR2 reads SVGAGI (reference sequence).

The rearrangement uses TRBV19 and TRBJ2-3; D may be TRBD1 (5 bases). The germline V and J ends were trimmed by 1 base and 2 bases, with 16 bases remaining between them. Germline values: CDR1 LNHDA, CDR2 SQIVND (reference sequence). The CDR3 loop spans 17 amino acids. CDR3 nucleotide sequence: TGTGCCAGTAGTATAGGGCAGGGTACGAGGACCACAGATACGCAGTATTTT. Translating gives CASSIGQGTRTTDTQYF.

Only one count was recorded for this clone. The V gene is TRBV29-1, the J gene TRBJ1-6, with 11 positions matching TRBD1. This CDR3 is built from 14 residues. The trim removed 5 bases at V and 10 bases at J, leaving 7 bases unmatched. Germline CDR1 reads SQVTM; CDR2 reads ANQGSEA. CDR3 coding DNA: TGCAGCGTTTCTTCCGGGACAGGGGGATCACCCCTCCACTTT. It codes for CSVSSGTGGSPLHF.

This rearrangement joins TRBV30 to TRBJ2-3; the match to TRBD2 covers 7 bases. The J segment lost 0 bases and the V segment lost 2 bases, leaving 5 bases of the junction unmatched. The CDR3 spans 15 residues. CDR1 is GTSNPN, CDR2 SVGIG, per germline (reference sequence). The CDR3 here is CAWSLSGASTDTQYF. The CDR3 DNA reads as TGTGCCTGGAGTCTGAGCGGGGCTAGCACAGATACGCAGTATTTT.

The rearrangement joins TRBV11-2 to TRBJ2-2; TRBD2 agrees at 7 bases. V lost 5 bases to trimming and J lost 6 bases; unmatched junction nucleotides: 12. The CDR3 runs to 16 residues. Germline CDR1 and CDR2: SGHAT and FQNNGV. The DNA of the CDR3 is TGTGCCAGCAGCCCCTTAAGCGGGAAAGGGTCCGGGGAGCTGTTTTTT. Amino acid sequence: CASSPLSGKGSGELFF.

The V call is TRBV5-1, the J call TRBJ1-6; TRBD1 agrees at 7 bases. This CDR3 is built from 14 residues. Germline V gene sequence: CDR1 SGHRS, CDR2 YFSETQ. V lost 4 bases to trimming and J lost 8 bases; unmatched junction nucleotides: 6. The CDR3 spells CASSQQGFDSPLHF. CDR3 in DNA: TGCGCCAGCAGCCAACAGGGGTTTGATTCACCCCTCCACTTT.

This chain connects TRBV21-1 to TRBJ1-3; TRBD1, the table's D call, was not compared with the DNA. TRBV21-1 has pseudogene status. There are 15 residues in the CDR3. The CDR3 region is CASSRRHYAGNTIYF. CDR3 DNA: TGTGCCAGCAGCCGCCGACATTATGCCGGAAACACCATATATTTT.

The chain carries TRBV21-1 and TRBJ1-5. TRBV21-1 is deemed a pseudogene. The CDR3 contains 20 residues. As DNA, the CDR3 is TGTGCCAGCAGCAAAGGGGGGTGGAGGGGAGGGTCCTGGAGCAATCAGCCCCAGCATTTT. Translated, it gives CASSKGGWRGGSWSNQPQHF.

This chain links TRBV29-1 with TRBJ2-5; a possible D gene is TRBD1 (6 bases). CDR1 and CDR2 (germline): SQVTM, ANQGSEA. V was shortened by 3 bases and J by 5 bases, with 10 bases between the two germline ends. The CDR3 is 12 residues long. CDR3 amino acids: CSVDKGVETQYF. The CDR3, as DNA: TGCAGCGTTGACAAGGGGGTGGAGACCCAGTACTTC.

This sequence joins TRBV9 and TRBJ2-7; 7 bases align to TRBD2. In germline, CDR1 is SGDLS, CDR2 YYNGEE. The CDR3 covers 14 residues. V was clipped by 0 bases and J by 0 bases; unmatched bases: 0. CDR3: CASSVGDYSYEQYF. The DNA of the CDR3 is TGTGCCAGCAGCGTAGGGGACTACTCCTACGAGCAGTACTTC.

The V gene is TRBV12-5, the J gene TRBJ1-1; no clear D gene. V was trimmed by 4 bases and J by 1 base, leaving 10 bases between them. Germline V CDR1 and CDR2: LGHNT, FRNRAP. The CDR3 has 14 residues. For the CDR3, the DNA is TGTGCTAGTGGTTCCTCCCCGGCGAACACTGAAGCTTTCTTT. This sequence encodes CASGSSPANTEAFF.

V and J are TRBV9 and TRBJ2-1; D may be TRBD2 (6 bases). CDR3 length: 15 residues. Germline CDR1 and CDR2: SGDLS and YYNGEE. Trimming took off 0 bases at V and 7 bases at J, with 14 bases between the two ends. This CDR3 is CASSVVGGKMNEQFF. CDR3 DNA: TGTGCCAGCAGCGTAGTAGGCGGGAAGATGAATGAGCAGTTCTTC.

The CDR3: CASSYKDYGYTF. The CDR3 region has the DNA TGTGCCAGCAGTTATAAAGACTATGGCTACACCTTC. The rearrangement uses TRBV6-5 and TRBJ1-2; no reliable D call. Germline CDR1 reads MNHEY; CDR2 reads SVGAGI. V was shortened by 3 bases and J by 3 bases, with 5 bases between the two germline ends. The CDR3 totals 12 residues.

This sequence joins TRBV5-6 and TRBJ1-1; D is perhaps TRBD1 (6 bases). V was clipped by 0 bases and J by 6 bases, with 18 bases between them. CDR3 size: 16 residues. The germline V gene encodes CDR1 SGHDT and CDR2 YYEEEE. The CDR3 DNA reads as TGTGCCAGCAGCTTGGATACGGGACACTATGGATCTGAAGCTTTCTTT. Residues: CASSLDTGHYGSEAFF.

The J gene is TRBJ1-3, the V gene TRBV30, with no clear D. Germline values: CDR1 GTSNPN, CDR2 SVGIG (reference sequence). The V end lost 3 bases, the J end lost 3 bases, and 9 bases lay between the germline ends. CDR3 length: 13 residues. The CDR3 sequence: CAWRGLGGNTIYF. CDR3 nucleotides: TGTGCCTGGAGAGGGTTGGGTGGAAACACCATATATTTT.

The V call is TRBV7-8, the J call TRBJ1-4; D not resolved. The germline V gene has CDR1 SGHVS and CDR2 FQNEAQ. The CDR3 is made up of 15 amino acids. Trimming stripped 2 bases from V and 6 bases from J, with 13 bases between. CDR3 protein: CASSLRRMADEKLFF. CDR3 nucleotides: TGTGCCAGCAGCTTAAGAAGAATGGCGGATGAAAAACTGTTTTTT.

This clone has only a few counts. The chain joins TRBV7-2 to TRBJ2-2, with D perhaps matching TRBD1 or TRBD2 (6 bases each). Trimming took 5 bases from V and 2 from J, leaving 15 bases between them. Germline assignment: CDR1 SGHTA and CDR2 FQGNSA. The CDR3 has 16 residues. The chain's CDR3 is CASSPGVAANTGELFF. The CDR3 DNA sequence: TGTGCCAGCAGCCCAGGGGTAGCGGCAAACACCGGGGAGCTGTTTTTT.

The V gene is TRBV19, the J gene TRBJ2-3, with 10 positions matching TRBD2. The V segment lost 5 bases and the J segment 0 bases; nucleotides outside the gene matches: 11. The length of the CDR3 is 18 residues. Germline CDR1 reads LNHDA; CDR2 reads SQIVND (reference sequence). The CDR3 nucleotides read TGTGCCAGTAGTTGGAGGCTAGCGGGGGCACCTAGCACAGATACGCAGTATTTT. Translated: CASSWRLAGAPSTDTQYF.

The chain's CDR3 is CASSVTGAGLDGYTF. In nucleotides, the CDR3 is TGTGCCAGCAGCGTAACAGGGGCGGGCCTTGATGGCTACACCTTC. The chain recombines TRBV11-2 with TRBJ1-2; 7 bases line up with TRBD1. The CDR3 sequence is 15 residues long. Losses at the gene ends were 5 bases for V and 6 bases for J; bases not matched to a gene: 12. Looked up from germline, CDR1 is SGHAT and CDR2 is FQNNGV.

The CDR3 region has the DNA TGTGCCAGCAGTTACTCGAGCACGGGTGCCTACGAGCAGTACTTC. This gives the protein CASSYSSTGAYEQYF. J is TRBJ2-7 and V is TRBV6-5; unclear D gene. V lost 0 bases to trimming and J lost 2 bases, with 11 bases between them. Germline CDR1 reads MNHEY; CDR2 reads SVGAGI. CDR3 length: 15 amino acids.

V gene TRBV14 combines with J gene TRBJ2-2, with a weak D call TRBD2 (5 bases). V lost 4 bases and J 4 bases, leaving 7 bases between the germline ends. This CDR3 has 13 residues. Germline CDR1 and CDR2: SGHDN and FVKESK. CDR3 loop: CASSPRGTGELFF. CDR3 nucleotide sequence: TGTGCCAGCAGCCCCCGGGGCACCGGGGAGCTGTTTTTT.